This T cell receptor (beta chain) originates from a study of a mutant IDH1 vaccine in newly diagnosed glioma. Germline V CDR1 and CDR2: GTSNPN, SVGIG (reference sequence). Trimming removed 0 bases at V and 3 bases at J, with 8 bases between. There are 13 residues in the CDR3. Study observations and caveats: Across multiple MHC alleles, 93.3% of patients had vaccine-induced responses.

Here immunoSEQ multiplex PCR was the method, and the copy in TCRdb shows in-frame clones only, minus some. Among 68,000 or so clones, less than 90% were seen once, and the ten largest hold roughly 12%. This clone occurred a few times. Its target is not known. Time point noted: week 35, safety follow-up. Each vaccine dose was 300 ug of mutant IDH1 20-mer peptide, with topical imiquimod. This receptor was taken from a man in his late teens or twenties with glioma. J is TRBJ1-1 and V is TRBV30; perhaps TRBD1 as D (5 bases). The sequenced sample was PBMCs, obtained from a glioma patient whose treatment included an IDH1 peptide vaccine. CDR3 bases: TGTGCCTGGAGTGTTTGGGGCTACACTGAAGCTTTCTTT. Protein product: CAWSVWGYTEAFF.